This TCR beta chain was identified during a study of T cells after yellow fever vaccination. Study-level points and caveats: Abundant clonotypes (contaminants from the bulk population) could be present in FACS-sorted repertoires. The booster saw the reappearance of most primary-vaccination clones (nearly 98% CD4, about 90% CD8). The secondary response showed a weaker magnitude and a faster peak, day 5 versus 15.

This clonotype occurred a few times. Its antigen is undetermined. TCRdb processed the 5' RACE reads anew with MiXCR; each CDR3 protein has one entry. The sample contains a few hundred thousand distinct CDR3 sequences, approximately 4.2% of which appear only once. Germline V gene data show CDR1 as LGHNT and CDR2 as FRNRAP. This CDR3 has 17 residues. V lost 5 bases, J lost 4 bases, and 13 bases stayed unmatched. The sequenced sample was PBMCs, obtained 5 days after the yellow fever booster vaccination. The chain recombines TRBV12-5 with TRBJ1-1; 10 bases match TRBD1. The TCR comes from a man aged 18 to 35 who received the YFV17D yellow fever vaccine. CDR3: CASGRPTGTGVFTEAFF. As DNA, the CDR3 is TGTGCTAGTGGTCGGCCCACCGGGACAGGGGTATTCACTGAAGCTTTCTTT.